This is a list of T cell receptor beta chains from one sample in a study of monozygotic twins with inflammatory bowel disease. TCRdb reprocessed the 5' RACE reads; each CDR3 protein has one entry and no DNA is given. This sample contains just over 300,000 distinct CDR3 sequences. Sequenced input: blood. The receptor set was obtained from a human donor with ulcerative colitis or Crohn's disease, or a healthy co-twin of an affected twin (not recorded which). The CDR3 runs from the conserved cysteine through the conserved F or W. Each record gives: V gene, J gene, CDR3 protein.

TRBV5-1	TRBJ2-3	CASSLAPGQGTTDTQYF
TRBV4-3	TRBJ2-7	CASSSAAGGIYEQYF
TRBV12-3/TRBV12-4	TRBJ2-1	CASSAGTKQFF
TRBV12-3/TRBV12-4	TRBJ1-5	CASTQWGSSNQPQHF
TRBV28	TRBJ2-3	CASGSGTHTDTQYF
TRBV14	TRBJ1-1	CASSQDGRNTEAFF
TRBV11-3	TRBJ2-3	CASSNLGDTQYF
TRBV12-3/TRBV12-4	TRBJ1-5	CASSFYNSNQPQHF
TRBV5-1	TRBJ2-3	CASSGSSGLPSTDTQYF
TRBV7-2	TRBJ2-3	CASRLTSGLSTDTQYF
TRBV6-5	TRBJ2-3	CASSYAYSVTSTADTQYF
TRBV25-1	TRBJ2-3	CASSGPRGRVSDTQYF
TRBV5-6	TRBJ2-3	CASSLKEYTQYF
TRBV5-6	TRBJ1-6	CASSLRTVRLNSPLHF
TRBV30	TRBJ1-5	CAWSTPLDGQPQHF
TRBV28	TRBJ2-1	CASSSTSSVDEQFF
TRBV29-1	TRBJ1-1	CSVRGFAEAFF
TRBV3-1	TRBJ1-1	CASSQGKGTLGAFF
TRBV4-3	TRBJ2-2	CASSQAVSRQPNTGELFF
TRBV20-1	TRBJ2-1	CSARVVSSGTRRVF
TRBV10-3	TRBJ2-5	CAISESGQYQETQYF
TRBV29-1	TRBJ2-4	CSVEQALGKNIQYF
TRBV20-1	TRBJ2-2	CSATTSGGNTGELFF
TRBV14	TRBJ2-1	CASRRSSYNEQFF
TRBV7-9	TRBJ2-7	CASSPPTATYEQYF
TRBV20-1	TRBJ2-5	CSASPGLAGGTQYF
TRBV7-3	TRBJ2-3	CASSLNADTQYF
TRBV20-1	TRBJ2-7	CSARAGTGLTSWVNEQYF
TRBV6-4	TRBJ2-2	CASSASRNTGELFF
TRBV7-9	TRBJ2-1	CASSGGSGGHNEQFF
TRBV12-3/TRBV12-4	TRBJ2-7	CAIQTGSSYEQYF
TRBV5-1	TRBJ2-7	CASSSDRGGSYEQYF
TRBV20-1	TRBJ2-7	CSAPNLLAGGSYEQYF
TRBV4-1	TRBJ2-2	CASSQDLGTSGHIFANTGELFF
TRBV12-3/TRBV12-4	TRBJ2-5	CASSLGRSETQYF
TRBV6-1	TRBJ2-2	CASSALTGDTGELFF